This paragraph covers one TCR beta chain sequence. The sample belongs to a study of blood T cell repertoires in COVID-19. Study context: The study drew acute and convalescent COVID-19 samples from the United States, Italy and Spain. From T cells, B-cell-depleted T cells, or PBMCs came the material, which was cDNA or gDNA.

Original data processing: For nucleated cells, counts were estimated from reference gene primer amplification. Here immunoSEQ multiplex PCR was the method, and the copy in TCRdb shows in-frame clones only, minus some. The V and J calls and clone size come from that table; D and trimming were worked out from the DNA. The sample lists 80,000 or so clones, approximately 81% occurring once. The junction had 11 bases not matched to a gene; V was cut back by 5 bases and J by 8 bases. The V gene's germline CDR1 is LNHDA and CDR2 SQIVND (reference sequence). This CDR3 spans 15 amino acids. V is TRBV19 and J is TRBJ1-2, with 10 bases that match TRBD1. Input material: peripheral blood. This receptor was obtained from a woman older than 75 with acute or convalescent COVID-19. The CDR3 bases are TGTGCCAGTAGTGATCACGGGACAGGGGCAGGGGGCTACACCTTC. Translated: CASSDHGTGAGGYTF.